The subject of this entry is one T cell receptor beta chain. Its antigen is undetermined. This sample was taken from a study of blood T cells in healthy people across ages. Study outcomes and limitations: Naive CD4+ cell counts and diversity both ran higher in long-lived than in aged donors.

Then a second PCR, running about 7 to 11 cycles, was carried out with a sample-barcoded 5' primer and a J-beta primer mix. Each CDR3 protein is one row after TCRdb ran MiXCR on the 5' RACE reads. Counted here are around 970,000 distinct CDR3 sequences, roughly 51% occurring once; the ten biggest clones make up about a fifth. Germline V gene lookup returns CDR1 SGHNT and CDR2 YENEEA. The CDR3 runs to 13 residues. V was clipped by 5 bases and J by 6 bases; unmatched bases: 4. The source is a woman in her sixties in good health. The V gene is TRBV11-3, the J gene TRBJ2-1, with TRBD1 identical over 7 bases. The sample consisted of blood. As DNA, the CDR3 is TGTGCCAGCAGCCAGACAGGGTCCAATGAGCAGTTCTTC. It yields the protein CASSQTGSNEQFF.